This T cell receptor beta chain was identified during a study of cytomegalovirus exposure and HLA in healthy donors. Study-level findings and limits: Links to common viral pathogens appeared, in a later analysis, for several of the most significant clusters.

V trimming: 4 bases; J trimming: 4 bases; junction bases outside the gene matches: 4. Germline CDR1 SGHRS, CDR2 YFSETQ. The CDR3 has 14 amino acids. The PCR had 60 Vbeta and 13 Jbeta primers. Method: immunoSEQ multiplex PCR; TCRdb's copy keeps in-frame clones and lacks some. Altogether about 190,000 clones are present, more than 75% being singletons, with the ten largest covering around 3.6%. With regard to this clone: The antigen is not known.

The chain recombines TRBV5-1 with TRBJ2-2, with TRBD1 matching 7 bases. The specimen sequenced was PBMCs. The source is a middle-aged man in good health and CMV-seropositive. CDR3 sequence: CASSQGVGTGELFF. The DNA for the CDR3 is TGCGCCAGCAGCCAGGGGGTAGGCACCGGGGAGCTGTTTTTT.